This T cell receptor beta chain emerged from a study of blood T cells in healthy people across ages (dated by TCRdb to between 2014 and 2017). Looking at the study overall: In model experiments, roughly one uniquely barcoded TCR beta cDNA molecule per two T cells was captured by template switching. The study measured age-related changes in TCR beta repertoire diversity using deep sequencing normalized with unique cDNA molecular identifiers. Two additional independent replicas of 1 million unique cDNA reads from the same blood draw were analyzed for two donors (one aged 18 to 30 and one aged 80 or older). Four age groups were formed from the donors: young (average around 15 years), middle-aged (less than 40), aged (62) and long-lived (roughly 88).

CDR1 SGHVS and CDR2 FNYEAQ are derived from the germline V gene. The V and J ends are trimmed by 2 bases and 0 bases, leaving 14 bases between them. The CDR3 sequence holds 17 residues, the cysteine and phenylalanine included. Kept here is only the CDR3 DNA, which spans 51 bases and is read in frame from base 1. The roughly 38 donors, aged roughly 6 to 95 years, were systemically healthy Caucasian individuals from Russia. Around 10 milliliters of peripheral blood were drawn from each donor into EDTA-treated Vacutainer tubes. Ficoll-Paque density-gradient centrifugation was used to isolate PBMCs, with at least 6.5 million per sample. Trizol reagent was used to extract total RNA from PBMCs, with at least 5.5 micrograms per sample. For every donor, flow cytometry on a PBMC aliquot measured the percentage of naive CD45RAhigh/CD27high T cells. This clonotype was seen ten or more times. Its antigen is still unknown. The sample holds no much larger clone one base away, and base qualities are not on file.

Results the study describes overall, beyond this receptor: Since profiling was done on bulk unsorted PBMCs, naive and antigen-experienced compartments could not be conclusively compared. As age increased, observed TCR beta diversity per million T cells dropped in a roughly linear way, and a significant reduction was already evident by age roughly 40. Compared with the aged group, the long-lived group had more naive CD4+ T cells, fewer expanded clones and increased TCR diversity, suggesting age selection. A strong correlation was found between observed TCR beta diversity and the percentage of naive T cells measured by flow cytometry. Estimates of total diversity based on one million sequenced T cells were regarded as lower bounds and as underestimates. The CMV infection status of donors was not known, potentially confounding age-related changes in expanded clonotypes.

Libraries were constructed by 5' RACE. Sequencing used an Illumina HiSeq 2500. A second PCR of roughly 7 to 11 cycles was run with a J-beta primer mix and a sample-barcoded 5' primer. A template-switch 5' adaptor carrying 12 random nucleotides introduced a unique molecular identifier onto each TCR beta cDNA molecule. Each sample yielded at least 2.5 million CDR3-containing paired-end reads. First-strand cDNA was synthesized from all RNA with the Mint cDNA synthesis kit, primed by a TRBC-specific oligonucleotide. Following uracil-DNA glycosylase treatment, all cDNA underwent a first 18-cycle PCR with the universal primers M1SS and BC2_uni_R. The published analysis was carried out like this. Each sample was normalized by randomly selecting 1 million high-quality reads, each carrying a distinct molecular identifier. Instead of being binned into consensus sequences, reads that shared molecular identifiers were thrown out. MiTCR, run with a Q25 quality threshold and the strictest error-elimination algorithm, handled CDR3 identification, clonotype clustering and error correction. A nonparametric unseen species model with Euler transformation was used to estimate lower-bound total TCR beta diversity. TCRdb trimmed the raw reads at Q25, called clones with MiXCR and kept productive beta chains. A single entry per CDR3 protein holds the most common genes and DNA from its merged rows. TCRdb, not the authors, supplied the V and J calls. The sample yields some 930,000 distinct CDR3 sequences; just under 30% were counted once. Roughly 10% of the sample is taken by the ten largest.

These data were also reused for a study on T cells of mothers and their children. The second paper states: The donors were nine systemically healthy Caucasian individuals, made up of three mothers and their six children. cDNA synthesis used all of the extracted RNA, with 1.5 ug of RNA in each 15 ul reaction. Sample barcodes and 2-4 random nucleotides were added via the M1S primer in the second PCR. Each mother yielded over 9.5 million TCR beta CDR3 reads and each child a few million reads. TCR recombination output is similarly shaped by thymic selection in related and unrelated pairs, with a minor effect exerted by inherited differences. Normalized repertoire overlap in related mother-child pairs was always slightly higher than in unrelated mother-child pairs, but the difference was never significant. No persistent microchimeric T cell clones were detected, at a sensitivity of roughly 96 clones per million clonotypes. The study used deep NGS to compare TCR beta repertoires of mothers and children, seeking features distinguishing related mother-child pairs from unrelated individuals. On average, the children were approximately 11 +/- 4 years old, while the mothers were approximately 41 +/- 4 years old. After adapters were ligated using NEBNext reagents, the libraries underwent 100+100 nt paired-end sequencing on an Illumina HiSeq 2000. Mother and child libraries were prepared a month apart and sequenced in separate runs to prevent cross-contamination. For each donor, somewhere between roughly 500,000 and 2,300,000 distinct TCR beta clonotypes were identified. Naive TCR beta clonotypes were estimated from low-frequency clonotypes matched to each donor's FACS-determined naive share, without sorting.

The specimen sequenced was blood. The rearranged chain carries TRBV7-6 and TRBJ1-5; no confident D gene assignment can be made. The clonotype comes from a woman in her thirties or forties in good health. The bases are TGTGCCAGCAGCTTAAACAGACCGCCAGATAGCAATCAGCCCCAGCATTTT. Translated, this is CASSLNRPPDSNQPQHF.